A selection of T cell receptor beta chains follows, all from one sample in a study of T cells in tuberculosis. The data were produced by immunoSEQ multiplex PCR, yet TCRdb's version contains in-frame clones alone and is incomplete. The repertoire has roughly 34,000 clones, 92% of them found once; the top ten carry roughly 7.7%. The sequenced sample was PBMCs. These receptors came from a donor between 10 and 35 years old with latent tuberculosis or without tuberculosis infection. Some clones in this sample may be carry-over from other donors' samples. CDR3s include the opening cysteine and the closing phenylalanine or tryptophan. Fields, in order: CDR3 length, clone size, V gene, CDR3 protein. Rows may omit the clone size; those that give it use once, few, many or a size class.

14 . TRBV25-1 CASSASGTTYEQYF
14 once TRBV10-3 CAISDRGSTDTQYF
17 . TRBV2 CASSEMVRQGSHNEQFF
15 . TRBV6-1 CASSHTGTGRREQYF
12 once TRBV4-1 CASSHLGGRYTF
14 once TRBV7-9 CASKRGQGEHEQYF
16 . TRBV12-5 CASGFAPTAEPLEQYF
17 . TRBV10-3 CAISGEGLRDALYEQYF
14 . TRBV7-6 CASSLAKSGIGQYF
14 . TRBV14 CASSQGGLGETQYF
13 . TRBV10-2 CASRDSSGNTIYF
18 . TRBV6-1 CASSGDRQSIATNEKLFF
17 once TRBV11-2 CASSLFTGGRSGNTIYF
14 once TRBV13 CASSSSGSSYEQYF
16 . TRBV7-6 CASSSTLAGGTDTQYF
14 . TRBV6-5 CASSYSGGHNEQFF
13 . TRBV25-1 CASSPPLSAEAFF
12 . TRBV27 CASTGSGYEQYF
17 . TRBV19 CASSMGAGTGSYNEQFF
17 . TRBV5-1 CASFEGTSGRAADTQYF